This TCR beta chain stems from a study of blood T cell repertoires in COVID-19. About the study: T cells, B-cell-depleted T cells, or PBMCs provided the cDNA or gDNA that served as material.

As handled by the study authors: The assay estimated nucleated cells by amplifying reference gene primers. Profiled with immunoSEQ multiplex PCR; TCRdb holds only in-frame clones, not every one. The V and J calls and the clone size are those of that table, but D and trimming were determined from the DNA. The sample has around 250,000 clones, about 90% seen once; the top ten hold 1.2%. This CDR3 is 15 amino acids long. Trimming took 4 bases from V and 6 from J, leaving 18 bases between them. Germline CDR1 is LGHNA and CDR2 is YSLEER. In terms of age and location, participants ranged from roughly 18 to 89 years and lived in under 30 US areas.

Material: PBMCs or T cells enriched from blood (not recorded which). The rearrangement joins TRBV4-3 to TRBJ1-1; a possible D gene is TRBD1 (6 bases). The sequence was obtained from a human donor in a cohort exposed to, infected with or recovered from COVID-19 (not recorded which). The donor label of this sample is uncertain. CDR3: CASSPVTGISPEAFF. In DNA, the CDR3 is TGCGCCAGCAGCCCCGTTACAGGGATCTCGCCTGAAGCTTTCTTT.